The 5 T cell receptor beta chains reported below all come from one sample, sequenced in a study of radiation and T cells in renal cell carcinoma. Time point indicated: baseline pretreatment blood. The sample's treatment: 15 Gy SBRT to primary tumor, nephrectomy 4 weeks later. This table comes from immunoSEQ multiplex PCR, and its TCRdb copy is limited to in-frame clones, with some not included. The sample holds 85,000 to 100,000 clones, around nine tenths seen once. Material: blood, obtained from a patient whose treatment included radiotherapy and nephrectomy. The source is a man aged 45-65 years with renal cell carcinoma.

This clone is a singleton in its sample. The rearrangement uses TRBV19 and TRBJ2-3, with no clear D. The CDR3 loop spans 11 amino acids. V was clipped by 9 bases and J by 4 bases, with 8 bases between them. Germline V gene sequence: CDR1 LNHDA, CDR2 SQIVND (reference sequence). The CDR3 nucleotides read TGTGCCAGCGAACTCGCAGATACGCAGTATTTT. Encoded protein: CASELADTQYF.

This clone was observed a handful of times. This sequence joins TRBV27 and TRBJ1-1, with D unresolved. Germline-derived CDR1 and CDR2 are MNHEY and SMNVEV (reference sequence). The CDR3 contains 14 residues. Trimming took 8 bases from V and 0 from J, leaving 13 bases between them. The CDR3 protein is CASAYDTVNTEAFF. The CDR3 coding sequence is TGTGCCAGCGCATACGACACAGTGAACACTGAAGCTTTCTTT.

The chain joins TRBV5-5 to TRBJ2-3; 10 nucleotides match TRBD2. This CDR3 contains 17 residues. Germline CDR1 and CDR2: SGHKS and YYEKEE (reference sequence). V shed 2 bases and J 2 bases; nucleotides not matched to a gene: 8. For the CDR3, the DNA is TGTGCCAGCAGCTTTTTACCACTAGCGGGGACCACAGATACGCAGTATTTT. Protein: CASSFLPLAGTTDTQYF. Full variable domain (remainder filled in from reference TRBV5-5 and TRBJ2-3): DAGVTQSPTHLIKTRGQQVTLRCSPISGHKSVSWYQQVLGQGPQFIFQYYEKEERGRGNFPDRFSARQFPNYSSELNVNALLLGDSALYLCASSFLPLAGTTDTQYFGPGTRLTVL.

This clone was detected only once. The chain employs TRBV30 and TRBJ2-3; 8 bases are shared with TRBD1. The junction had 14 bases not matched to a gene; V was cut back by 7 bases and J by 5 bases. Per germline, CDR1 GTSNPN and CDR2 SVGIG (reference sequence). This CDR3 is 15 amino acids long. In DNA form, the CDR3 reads TGTGCCTCCACACCCCCCTCAGGGGGCATAGATACGCAGTATTTT. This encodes CASTPPSGGIDTQYF.

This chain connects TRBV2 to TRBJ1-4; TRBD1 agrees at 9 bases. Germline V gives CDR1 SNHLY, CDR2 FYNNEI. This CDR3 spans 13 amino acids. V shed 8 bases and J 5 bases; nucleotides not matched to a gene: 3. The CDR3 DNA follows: TGTGCCAGCGCCGGGACAGGGAATGAAAAACTGTTTTTT. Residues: CASAGTGNEKLFF.